These 17 T cell receptor beta chains originate from one sample sequenced in a study of neurological immune-mediated disorders. Time point denoted: longitudinal time-point 2. MiXCR was run by TCRdb on the 5' RACE reads, yielding one entry per CDR3 protein. The table includes tens of thousands of distinct CDR3 sequences, around a tenth detected once. The sequencing sample was made of PBMCs. The receptors shown here come from a man in his thirties or forties in good health.

Note on this clonotype: A read error is possible here, since a much larger clone lies one base away. The rearrangement links TRBV5-1 to TRBJ2-7; 12 bases are a match to TRBD2. The germline V gene encodes CDR1 SGHRS and CDR2 YFSETQ. The CDR3 contains 17 residues. CDR3: CASSPRLAGVRDYDQYF. In nucleotides, the CDR3 is TGCGCCAGCAGCCCGAGACTAGCGGGAGTGAGAGACTACGATCAGTACTTC. Full variable domain (rest looked up from reference TRBV5-1 and TRBJ2-7): KAGVTQTPRYLIKTRGQQVTLSCSPISGHRSVSWYQQTPGQGLQFLFEYFSETQRNKGNFPGRFSGRQFSNSRSEMNVSTLELGDSALYLCASSPRLAGVRDYDQYFGPGTRLTVT.

A remark on this clonotype: The germline gene is not matched at one end of the junction; a read error may be the cause. The V gene is TRBV27, the J gene TRBJ1-4; no reliable D call. The CDR3 extends over 15 amino acids. Germline lookup yields CDR1 MNHEY and CDR2 SMNVEV (reference sequence). The CDR3 DNA is TGTGCAAGCAGTTTCGAGGGCCGAGGGTTAGAAAAACTGCTTTTT. It codes for CASSFEGRGLEKLLF.

The CDR3 nucleotides read TGTGCCAGCAGTCCCGGGACAGGGTTCTACGAGCAGTACTTC. Translation: CASSPGTGFYEQYF. The chain is built from TRBV6-2 or TRBV6-3 and TRBJ2-7, with 9 bases matching TRBD1. The trim removed 5 bases at V and 3 bases at J, leaving 5 bases unmatched. Germline values: CDR1 MNHEY, CDR2 SVGEGT. The CDR3 covers 14 residues.

In this sample, this clonotype turned up many times. The chain is built from TRBV20-1 and TRBJ2-6, with D perhaps assigned TRBD1 or TRBD2 (5 bases each). CDR3 size: 19 residues. Per germline, CDR1 DFQATT and CDR2 SNEGSKA (reference sequence). Between the trimmed V and J ends, which lost 4 bases and 1 base, there was a span of 23 bases. CDR3 nucleotides: TGCAGTGCTAACTTAGGGACCGGGCCCCCTTCGTCTGGGGCCAACGTCCTGACTTTC. Translated: CSANLGTGPPSSGANVLTF.

Many counts were recorded for this clonotype. The gene calls are TRBV11-2 and TRBJ2-4; D assignment may be TRBD1 or TRBD2 (7 bases each). This CDR3 has 12 residues. Trimming left V 6 bases short and J 14 bases short, with 17 bases between. Germline V gives CDR1 SGHAT, CDR2 FQNNGV. CDR3 region: CASSHAGGLKYF. Written as DNA, the CDR3 is TGTGCCAGCAGTCACGCAGGGGGACTAAAGTACTTC.

This clonotype was seen a handful of times. The chain employs TRBV20-1 and TRBJ2-1; 7 bases agree with TRBD2. There are 15 residues in the CDR3. After removal of 5 bases from V and 9 bases from J, the junction contained 16 bases not matched to a gene. Germline lookup yields CDR1 DFQATT and CDR2 SNEGSKA (reference sequence). CDR3: CSAPAPSGWGGEQFF. The CDR3 DNA is TGCAGTGCTCCCGCGCCTAGCGGTTGGGGTGGTGAGCAGTTCTTC.

Concerning this clonotype itself: A much bigger clone sits one base away, suggesting this may be a read error. This rearrangement joins TRBV28 to TRBJ2-7, with D hard to call. Germline values: CDR1 MDHEN, CDR2 SYDVKM. Trimming removed 4 bases from V and 3 bases from J, with 13 bases in between. The CDR3 consists of 14 residues. CDR3 in DNA: TGTGCCAGCAGTTACAGCACCAACCTCTACGAGCAGTACTTC. The encoded protein is CASSYSTNLYEQYF. The complete variable domain, with remaining parts taken from reference TRBV28 and TRBJ2-7, reads DVKVTQSSRYLVKRTGEKVFLECVQDMDHENMFWYRQDPGLGLRLIYFSYDVKMKEKGDIPEGYSVSREKKERFSLILESASTNQTSMYLCASSYSTNLYEQYFGPGTRLTVT.

The V call is TRBV20-1, the J call TRBJ2-1; 11 bases fit TRBD2. V lost 0 bases to trimming and J lost 4 bases; unmatched junction nucleotides: 14. The CDR3 totals 19 residues. Germline CDR1 reads DFQATT; CDR2 reads SNEGSKA (reference sequence). CDR3 nucleotide sequence: TGCAGTGCTAGAGAACGCCGGACTAAACTAGCGGGAGTTTACAATGAGCAGTTCTTC. Encoded protein: CSARERRTKLAGVYNEQFF.

This clonotype has a count of ten or more. The chain employs TRBV3-1 and TRBJ2-6; unclear D gene. V was cut by 0 bases and J by 4 bases, with 4 bases left in between. This CDR3 has 14 residues. Germline V gives CDR1 LGHDT, CDR2 YNNKEL (reference sequence). The CDR3 spells CASSQEGGANVLTF. CDR3 in DNA: TGTGCCAGCAGCCAAGAAGGAGGGGCCAACGTCCTGACTTTC.

The table lists this clonotype with many counts. This chain joins TRBV28 and TRBJ2-1; a weak D match, TRBD2 (7 bases). The germline CDR1 and CDR2 sequences are MDHEN and SYDVKM. V lost 7 bases and J lost 1, with 20 bases in between. The CDR3 has 17 amino acids. CDR3 in amino acids: CASITYQGGGSYNEQFF. CDR3 DNA: TGTGCCAGCATCACCTACCAAGGGGGGGGGTCCTACAATGAGCAGTTCTTC.

This clonotype was detected ten times or more. This chain connects TRBV5-1 to TRBJ1-1; no clear D. V was trimmed by 5 bases and J by 0 bases, leaving 14 bases between them. Germline-derived CDR1 and CDR2 are SGHRS and YFSETQ. The CDR3 length is 15 residues. The CDR3 is CASSPDPNMNTEAFF. Written as DNA, the CDR3 is TGCGCCAGCAGTCCGGATCCTAATATGAACACTGAAGCTTTCTTT.

This clonotype was counted at least ten times. The chain employs TRBV12-3 or TRBV12-4 and TRBJ1-1, with D unclear. Trimming shortened V by 2 bases and J by 3 bases, and 7 bases separated the two germline ends. The CDR3 is 13 amino acids. The CDR3 bases are TGTGCCAGCAGTTTATTGTGGGACACTGAAGCTTTCTTT. This encodes CASSLLWDTEAFF.

Many counts were recorded for this clonotype. The chain has TRBV5-5 and TRBJ2-5, with D perhaps assigned TRBD1 or TRBD2 (5 bases each). The germline CDR1 and CDR2 sequences are SGHKS and YYEKEE (reference sequence). The CDR3 has 16 residues. The germline V and J ends were trimmed by 4 bases and 3 bases, with 19 bases remaining between them. The CDR3 reads CASSPDPGPKEETQYF. CDR3 nucleotides: TGTGCCAGCAGCCCCGATCCGGGACCGAAAGAAGAGACCCAGTACTTC.

In this sample, this clonotype turned up many times. The chain is built from TRBV7-8 and TRBJ2-7, with 10 positions matching TRBD2. The CDR3 spans 14 residues. Germline CDR1 and CDR2: SGHVS and FQNEAQ. The ends lost 4 bases at V and 5 bases at J; junction bases unmatched: 5. The CDR3 region has the DNA TGTGCCAGCAGCTCGGGACTAGCGTTGGACGAGCAGTACTTC. As protein: CASSSGLALDEQYF. Together with reference TRBV7-8 and TRBJ2-7, the CDR3 gives the full variable domain: GAGVSQSPRYKVAKRGQDVALRCDPISGHVSLFWYQQALGQGPEFLTYFQNEAQLDKSGLPSDRFFAERPEGSVSTLKIQRTQQEDSAVYLCASSSGLALDEQYFGPGTRLTVT.

At least ten counts were recorded for this clonotype. This chain connects TRBV20-1 to TRBJ1-4; 9 bases map to TRBD1. The CDR3 has 15 amino acids. Trimming took 3 bases from V and 7 from J; bases not matched to a gene: 9. Germline lookup yields CDR1 DFQATT and CDR2 SNEGSKA (reference sequence). CDR3 sequence: CSASTWGQGFEKLFF. Here the CDR3 DNA reads TGCAGTGCTAGCACCTGGGGACAGGGATTTGAAAAACTGTTTTTT.

This clonotype was seen ten or more times. The chain uses TRBV20-1 and TRBJ2-1, with D perhaps matching TRBD1 or TRBD2 (5 bases each). Trimming took 2 bases from V and 8 from J, leaving 19 bases between them. Germline loops: CDR1 DFQATT, CDR2 SNEGSKA (reference sequence). CDR3 length equals 15 residues. CDR3 nucleotide sequence: TGCAGTGCTAGATCTAGTCAAGGGACCCGGGATGAGCAGTTCTTC. Translating it yields CSARSSQGTRDEQFF.

The sample holds many counts of this clonotype. The DNA for the CDR3 is TGTGCCAGCAGTGACTGGGAGGGTAAGGGGGAGCTGTTTTTT. Its translation is CASSDWEGKGELFF. V and J are TRBV28 and TRBJ2-2; TRBD2 matches 7 bases. Germline V lookup: CDR1 MDHEN, CDR2 SYDVKM. Trimming cost V 5 bases and J 8 bases; bases outside gene matches: 8. This CDR3 spans 14 amino acids.